The TCR beta chain under discussion was sequenced for a study of blood T cell repertoires in COVID-19. Across the whole study: Italy, Spain and the United States were the sources of the convalescent and acute COVID-19 samples.

This clone has just a few counts. Per the original methods: Amplification with reference gene primers provided the estimates of nucleated cell counts. The table came from immunoSEQ multiplex PCR; TCRdb's copy has only in-frame clones and leaves some out. V, J and clone size are those of that table, while D and trimming were read from the DNA. The sample holds some 260,000 clones, 88% seen once. Trimming took 2 bases from V and 3 from J, leaving 13 bases between them. The CDR3 runs 14 residues. Germline CDR1 and CDR2: GTSNPN and SVGIG (reference sequence). This chain uses TRBV30 with TRBJ2-5; D might be TRBD1 (5 bases). This sequence originates from a woman aged 25 to 39 with acute or convalescent COVID-19. Sequencing was done on a sample of peripheral blood. For the CDR3, the DNA is TGTGCCTGGAGTTTATCGAGCAGGGAAGAGACCCAGTACTTC. Protein sequence: CAWSLSSREETQYF.